This T cell receptor (beta chain) came from a study of T cell responses to AZD1222 COVID-19 vaccine. Using immunoSEQ multiplex PCR, the repertoire was profiled, and TCRdb retains in-frame clones only, with some absent. The sample carries more than 150,000 clones, about nine tenths recorded once. The source of this sequence is an adult in good health. Sequencing used peripheral blood, obtained on day 0 of MenACWY control vaccination.

The CDR3 protein is CASSPRLTGLSYGYTF. The CDR3 coding sequence is TGTGCCAGCAGCCCCCGCCTGACAGGGCTTTCCTATGGCTACACCTTC. V usage is TRBV9 and J usage is TRBJ1-2, with TRBD1 matching 7 bases. CDR1 and CDR2 (germline): SGDLS, YYNGEE. With 4 bases clipped from V and 4 bases from J, the junction kept 13 bases outside the gene matches. The CDR3 extends over 16 amino acids.